The 14 T cell receptor beta chains below were found in one sample sequenced in a study of cytomegalovirus exposure and HLA in healthy donors. The PCR used 60 Vbeta and 13 Jbeta primers. Assay: immunoSEQ multiplex PCR; the TCRdb copy retains only in-frame clones and omits some. Of under 200,000 clones listed, around 77% were seen once; the top ten hold around 2.5%. The sequenced material came from PBMCs. All receptors come from a man in his 60s in good health and CMV-seronegative.

This sequence joins TRBV21-1 and TRBJ2-7; the D call of TRBD2 is as the table states it, not checked on the DNA. TRBV21-1 is assigned pseudogene status. CDR3 length: 15 amino acids. The DNA of the CDR3 is TGTGCCAGCATTAGAGGGGGGGCAGGGGTAGGTGAGCAGTACTTC. It is translated as CASIRGGAGVGEQYF.

V and J are TRBV6-1 and TRBJ2-7, with a possible D match to TRBD1 (6 bases). Trimming removed 0 bases from V and 1 base from J, with 10 bases in between. The CDR3 sequence is 15 residues long. CDR1 and CDR2 from the germline V gene are MNHNS and SASEGT. The CDR3 spells CASSEAGQISYEQYF. The CDR3 region has the DNA TGTGCCAGCAGTGAAGCCGGACAGATTTCCTACGAGCAGTACTTC.

This sequence joins TRBV11-2 and TRBJ1-6; the D gene is possibly TRBD1 (6 bases). The CDR3 spans 14 residues. V lost 1 base, J lost 11 bases, and 12 bases lay in between. Germline lookup yields CDR1 SGHAT and CDR2 FQNNGV. The CDR3 is CASSLGTEKTPLHF. The CDR3 region has the DNA TGTGCCAGCAGCTTAGGGACAGAAAAGACACCCCTCCACTTT.

Points on this clone: At one boundary the junction diverges from the germline segment, which might be a read error. The CDR3 bases are TGCGCCAGCAGCCAAGAGTACGGGGTAGGTCAGCCCCAGAATTTT. Translating it yields CASSQEYGVGQPQNF. This chain links TRBV4-3 with TRBJ1-5; D gene ambiguous. The CDR3 sequence is 15 residues long. The V gene's germline CDR1 is LGHNA and CDR2 YSLEER.

The chain uses TRBV18 and TRBJ2-7; a possible D gene is TRBD1 (6 bases). The CDR3 is made up of 14 amino acids. Trimming took off 3 bases at V and 6 bases at J, with 15 bases between the two ends. CDR1 KGHSH and CDR2 LQKENI come from the germline V gene. The CDR3 sequence is CASSPNDQGPEQYF. The CDR3, as DNA: TGTGCCAGCTCACCGAATGATCAGGGGCCCGAGCAGTACTTC.

V gene TRBV7-8 combines with J gene TRBJ1-2, with a possible D match to TRBD1 (6 bases). V was trimmed by 8 bases and J by 8 bases, leaving 27 bases between them. The CDR3 runs 16 residues. Germline CDR1 is SGHVS and CDR2 is FQNEAQ. DNA for the CDR3: TGTGCCAGCCGAGGGTGGACAGTAAGCCGAGCGCGCGGCTACACCTTC. Its translation is CASRGWTVSRARGYTF.

This clone was picked up a small number of times. V usage is TRBV6-1 and J usage is TRBJ1-1, with 7 nucleotides matching TRBD1. Trimming cost V 6 bases and J 1 base; bases outside gene matches: 8. Germline V gene lookup returns CDR1 MNHNS and CDR2 SASEGT. The CDR3 is 15 residues long. The CDR3 loop reads CASSQRQGWNTEAFF. CDR3 DNA: TGTGCCAGCAGCCAACGACAGGGCTGGAACACTGAAGCTTTCTTT.

This chain uses TRBV2 with TRBJ2-1; TRBD1 aligns across 8 bases. The CDR3 runs to 15 residues. Trimming cost V 8 bases and J 3 bases; bases outside gene matches: 9. CDR1 SNHLY and CDR2 FYNNEI come from the germline V gene. CDR3 sequence reads: CASGQGRGYYNEQFF. CDR3 in DNA: TGTGCCAGCGGACAGGGACGAGGTTACTACAATGAGCAGTTCTTC.

The chain carries TRBV9 and TRBJ2-3; 8 bases agree with TRBD2. Per germline, CDR1 SGDLS and CDR2 YYNGEE. After removal of 3 bases from V and 4 bases from J, the junction contained 7 bases not matched to a gene. There are 15 residues in the CDR3. CDR3 sequence reads: CASSDRGGGADTQYF. CDR3 coding DNA: TGTGCCAGCAGCGACCGGGGGGGCGGGGCAGATACGCAGTATTTT.

The rearrangement uses TRBV11-2 and TRBJ2-5; TRBD2 is a possible D gene (5 bases). There are 16 residues in the CDR3. V was trimmed by 5 bases and J by 4 bases, leaving 20 bases between them. Germline assignment: CDR1 SGHAT and CDR2 FQNNGV. CDR3 DNA sequence: TGTGCCAGCAGCGCCCCCCCCACTAGGGCCAGAGAGACCCAGTACTTC. Residues: CASSAPPTRARETQYF. Using reference TRBV11-2 and TRBJ2-5 for the parts outside the CDR3, the full variable domain is EAGVAQSPRYKIIEKRQSVAFWCNPISGHATLYWYQQILGQGPKLLIQFQNNGVVDDSQLPKDRFSAERLKGVDSTLKIQPAKLEDSAVYLCASSAPPTRARETQYFGPGTRLLVL.

V is TRBV10-2 and J is TRBJ1-1; TRBD1 matches at 8 bases. The CDR3 sequence is 13 residues long. The ends lost 9 bases at V and 5 bases at J; junction bases unmatched: 8. Germline CDR1 reads WSHSY; CDR2 reads SAAADI. This CDR3 is CASWTGLGTEAFF. The CDR3 coding sequence is TGCGCCAGTTGGACAGGGCTGGGTACTGAAGCTTTCTTT.

The chain couples TRBV9 to TRBJ2-5, with TRBD1 matching 7 bases. Unmatched junction bases numbered 7, after V lost 0 bases and J lost 5 bases. Per the germline V gene, CDR1 is SGDLS and CDR2 is YYNGEE. This CDR3 is 15 amino acids long. The CDR3 DNA follows: TGTGCCAGCAGCGTAGCGGACAGGAGGCGGGAGACCCAGTACTTC. This gives the protein CASSVADRRRETQYF.

In this sample, this clone turned up a few times. The chain links TRBV10-3 to TRBJ2-1; D ambiguous. Trimming removed 3 bases from V and 6 bases from J, with 12 bases in between. Per germline, CDR1 ENHRY and CDR2 SYGVKD. The CDR3 sequence is 14 residues long. CDR3 in amino acids: CAISEELTPNEQFF. The CDR3 coding sequence is TGTGCCATCAGTGAAGAACTGACACCCAATGAGCAGTTCTTC.

V usage is TRBV11-2 and J usage is TRBJ2-7, with a tentative D call TRBD1 (6 bases). There are 15 residues in the CDR3. Germline V lookup: CDR1 SGHAT, CDR2 FQNNGV. Trimming cost V 1 base and J 2 bases, with 12 bases left between them. CDR3 sequence reads: CASSLGSGAPYEQYF. The CDR3 coding sequence is TGTGCCAGCAGCTTAGGGTCAGGGGCGCCCTACGAGCAGTACTTC.